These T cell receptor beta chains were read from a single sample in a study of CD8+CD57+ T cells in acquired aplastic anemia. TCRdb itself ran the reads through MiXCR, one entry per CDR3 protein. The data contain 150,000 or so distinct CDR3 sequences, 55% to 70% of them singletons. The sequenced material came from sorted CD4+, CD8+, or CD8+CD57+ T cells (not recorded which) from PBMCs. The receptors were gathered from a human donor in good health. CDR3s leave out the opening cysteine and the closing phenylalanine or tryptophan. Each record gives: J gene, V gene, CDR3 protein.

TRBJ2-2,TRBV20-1,SARDSGTYNTGELF
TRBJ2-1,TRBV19,ASRTSGDYNEQF
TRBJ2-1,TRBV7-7,ASSSTQGLGNEQF
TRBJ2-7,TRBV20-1,SASQGRDKIYEQY
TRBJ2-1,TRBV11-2,ASSLRRGSYNEQF
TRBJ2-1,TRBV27,ASSGRVAGGTGEQF
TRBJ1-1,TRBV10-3,AIRGIGYTEAF
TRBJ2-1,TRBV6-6,ASSYSGRGDNEQF
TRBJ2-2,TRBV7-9,ASSPGDFLNTGELF
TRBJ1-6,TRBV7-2,ASSPEDYNSPLH
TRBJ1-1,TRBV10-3,AIRGPGGNTEAF
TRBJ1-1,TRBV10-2,ASSEDGQGENTEAF
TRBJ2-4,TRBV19,ASSELEINIQY
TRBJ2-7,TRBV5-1,ASSLGGLGYEQY
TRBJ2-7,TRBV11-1,ASSLEMGQGPGSGY
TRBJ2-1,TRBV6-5,ASRPGTSGYNEQF
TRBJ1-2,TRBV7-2,ASTPNDRVFHGYT
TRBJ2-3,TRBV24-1,ASSEGAGGGGSTDTQY
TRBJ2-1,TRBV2,ATLKSGPNNEQF
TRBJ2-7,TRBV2,ASSPRGTGWYEQY
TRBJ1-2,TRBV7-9,ASSLGGGLGEDGYT
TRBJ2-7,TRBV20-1,RGGQVNSYEQY
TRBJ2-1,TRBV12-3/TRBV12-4,AASGGRAGGDEQF
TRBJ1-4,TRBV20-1,SPPTASNEKLF
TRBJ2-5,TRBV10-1,ASEFNSPTSGTQY
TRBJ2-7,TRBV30,AWSSPSGTSGYEQY
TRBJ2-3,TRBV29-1,SVEDRQTSGTWTDTQY
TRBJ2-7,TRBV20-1,SAGARYEQY
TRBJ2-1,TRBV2,ASSGGGSISYNEQF
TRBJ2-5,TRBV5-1,ASSLGGEISGQY
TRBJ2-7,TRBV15,ATSSSLAGALGYEQY
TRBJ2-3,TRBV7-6,ASSFGTASTDAQY
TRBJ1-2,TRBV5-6,ASSPPLVQGGYGYT
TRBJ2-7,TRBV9,ASSVSGTSGYEQY
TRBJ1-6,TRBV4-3,ASSQSDTSYNSPLH
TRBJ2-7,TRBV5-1,ASSPRDSAEQY
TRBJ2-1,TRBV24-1,ATEGAYEQF
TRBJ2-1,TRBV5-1,ASSFPDPGVQF
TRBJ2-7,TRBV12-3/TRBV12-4,ASSGRGRIGYEQY
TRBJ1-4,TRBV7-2,ASSLMGTATNEKLF